This T cell receptor beta chain was captured by sequencing in a study of metastatic and nonmetastatic thyroid tumors (dated by TCRdb to 2019 to 2021). The study in broad terms: Repertoires from peripheral blood and from tumor or nodule tissue samples of malignant and benign thyroid patients were compared.

The germline ends are 16 bases apart after V is trimmed by 6 bases and J by 8 bases. CDR1 and CDR2 are read off the germline V gene as SNHLY and FYNNEI. The CDR3 contains 14 residues, cysteine and phenylalanine counted. The read is trimmed to its CDR3 DNA, 42 bases read in frame from base 1. What the work shows at the level of the full study, not this receptor alone: In both blood and tumor samples, TCR beta diversity was reported to be significantly higher in malignant tumors than in benign nodules.

To prepare the library, PCR was applied. Sequencing took place on an Illumina HiSeq 4000. High-throughput sequencing was used to profile the TCR beta-chain CDR3 region of each patient. The published analysis was carried out like this. Drawing on CDR3 differences between clinicopathological groups, the researchers built a classifier meant to tell apart patients with distant-metastatic papillary thyroid cancer. To measure repertoire diversity the researchers used the Shannon index, while the Morisita-Horn index served to gauge how similar the tumor and blood repertoires were. TCRdb handled the public reads itself, with Q25 trimming in fastp and clone calling in MiXCR, and kept productive beta chains. For this entry, the V and J calls and clone size follow TCRdb and not the study's own pipeline. The sample table holds roughly 59,000 clones, of which under 20% were seen once. The ten largest clones represent roughly a tenth of the sample.

No patient had received any treatment before thyroid surgery. Using T-cell receptor beta sequencing, the study looked back at clinical samples from patients collected from about 2011 to 2019. This clone showed up many times. It has no known antigen specificity. Base qualities are not provided; no much larger clone lies one nucleotide away. Material: blood. The rearrangement joined TRBV2 to TRBJ1-4; perhaps TRBD1 is the D gene, with 5 bases matching. The clonotype was recovered from a male donor with papillary thyroid cancer or a benign thyroid nodule (not recorded which). Some clones in this sample may be carry-over from other donors' samples. CDR3 region: CASRTGQGEEKLFF. The DNA reads TGTGCCAGCAGGACGGGTCAGGGCGAGGAAAAACTGTTTTTT.